Listed here is a single T cell receptor beta chain. Its specificity is not known. This specimen includes other DNA sequences encoding the same CDR3. These data come from a study of T cell responses to AZD1222 COVID-19 vaccine. Findings and limits, study-wide: Repertoires in all cases were sampled only once the peak T cell response had passed. The study found Spike-specific TCR breadth and depth rose after two AZD1222 doses.

The germline V and J ends were trimmed by 0 bases and 1 base, with 4 bases remaining between them. The CDR3 spans 13 residues. Germline V gene lookup returns CDR1 LNHNV and CDR2 YYDKDF (reference sequence). Produced via immunoSEQ multiplex PCR; TCRdb's table is partial and in-frame only. The profile covers tens of thousands of clones, with roughly 87% appearing a single time and roughly 18% taken by the ten largest. Timing groups of about 4 and about 12 weeks for second doses were pooled. The rearrangement uses TRBV15 and TRBJ2-7; D not certain. Material: peripheral blood, obtained 28 days after the second AZD1222 dose. The TCR was taken from an adult who received the AZD1222 COVID-19 vaccine. Here the CDR3 DNA reads TGTGCCACCAGCAGAGACAGGTCCTACGAGCAGTACTTC. Amino acids: CATSRDRSYEQYF.